One T cell receptor (beta chain) is described in this entry. Under the authors' procedure: From reference gene primer amplification, estimates of nucleated cell counts were derived. TCRdb's table, derived via immunoSEQ multiplex PCR, lists solely in-frame clones and lacks some. Clonal size and the V and J genes are those of that table, whereas D and trimming came from the DNA. The sample records approximately 68,000 clones, approximately 86% being singletons. This record belongs to a study of blood T cell repertoires in COVID-19. On the study more broadly: The samples span acute and convalescent COVID-19 from the United States, Italy and Spain. Nucleic acid was either cDNA or gDNA, and it came from T cells, B-cell-depleted T cells, or PBMCs.

CDR1 SEHNR and CDR2 FQNEAQ come from the germline V gene (reference sequence). This CDR3 comprises 14 residues. The trim removed 3 bases at V and 2 bases at J, leaving 4 bases unmatched. The chain carries TRBV7-9 and TRBJ2-7; 7 nucleotides line up with TRBD1. The source material was peripheral blood. The receptor was isolated from a woman in her sixties with acute or convalescent COVID-19. This CDR3 reads CASSFPDRAYEQYF. DNA of the CDR3: TGTGCCAGCAGCTTCCCCGACAGGGCCTACGAGCAGTACTTC.